The present TCR beta chain was sequenced within a study of blood T cell repertoires in COVID-19. Study details: Sample material is recorded as cDNA or gDNA derived from T cells, B-cell-depleted T cells, or PBMCs.

Methods used by the authors: Reference gene primer amplification gave nucleated cell count estimates. Clones were read by immunoSEQ multiplex PCR, and TCRdb kept only the in-frame ones, dropping some. V, J and clone size reflect that table, while D and trimming were determined from the DNA. The sample has around 15,000 clones; about 89% are singletons. V lost 3 bases, J lost 8 bases, and 6 bases stayed unmatched. Germline V gene lookup returns CDR1 LNHDA and CDR2 SQIVND (reference sequence). The CDR3 totals 13 residues. The receptor was derived from a man in his sixties with acute or convalescent COVID-19. This chain joins TRBV19 and TRBJ1-2; 7 bases match TRBD1. The sequenced sample was peripheral blood. The CDR3 sequence is CASSITGAVGYTF. The CDR3, as DNA: TGTGCCAGTAGTATCACAGGGGCTGTCGGCTACACCTTC.